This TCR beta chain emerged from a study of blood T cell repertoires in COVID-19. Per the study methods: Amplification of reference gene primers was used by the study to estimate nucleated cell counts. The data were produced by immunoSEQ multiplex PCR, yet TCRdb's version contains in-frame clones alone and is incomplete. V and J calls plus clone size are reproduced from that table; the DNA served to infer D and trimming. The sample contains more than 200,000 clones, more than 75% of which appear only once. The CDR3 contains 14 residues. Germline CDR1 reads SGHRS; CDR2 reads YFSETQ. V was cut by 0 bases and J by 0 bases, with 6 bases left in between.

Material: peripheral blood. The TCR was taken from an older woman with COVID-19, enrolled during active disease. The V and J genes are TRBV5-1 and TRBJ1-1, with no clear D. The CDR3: CASSLGHVNTEAFF. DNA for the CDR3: TGCGCCAGCAGCTTGGGACATGTGAACACTGAAGCTTTCTTT.